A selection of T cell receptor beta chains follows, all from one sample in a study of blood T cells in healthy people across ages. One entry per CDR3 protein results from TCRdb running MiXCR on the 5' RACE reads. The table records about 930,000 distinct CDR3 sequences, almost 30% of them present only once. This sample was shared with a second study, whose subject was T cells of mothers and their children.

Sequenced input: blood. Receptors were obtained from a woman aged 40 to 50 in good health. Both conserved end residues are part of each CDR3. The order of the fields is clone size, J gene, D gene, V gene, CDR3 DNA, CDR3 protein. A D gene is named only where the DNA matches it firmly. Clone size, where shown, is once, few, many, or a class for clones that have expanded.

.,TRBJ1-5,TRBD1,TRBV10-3,TGTGCCATCAGTGACAAGACAGGGAAGGGCCAGCCCCAGCATTTT,CAISDKTGKGQPQHF
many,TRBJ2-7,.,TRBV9,TGTGCCAGCAACCCCACGGGTAGCGGCGAGCAGTACTTC,CASNPTGSGEQYF
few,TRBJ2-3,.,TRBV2,TGTGCCAGCATCCGGTTGACAGATACGCAGTATTTT,CASIRLTDTQYF
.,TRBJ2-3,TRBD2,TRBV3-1,TGTGCCAGCAGACCTGGTTTAGCGGGGATCGGCACAGATACGCAGTATTTT,CASRPGLAGIGTDTQYF
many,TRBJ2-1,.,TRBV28,TGTGCCAGCACCCACTGGACCATTAGCTCCTACAATGAGCAGTTCTTC,CASTHWTISSYNEQFF
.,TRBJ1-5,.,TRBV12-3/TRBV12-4,TGTGCCAGCAGTCTCAGGCCCAGGGCTGGTCAGCCCCAGCATTTT,CASSLRPRAGQPQHF
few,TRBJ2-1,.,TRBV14,TGTGCCAGCAGCCAAGATCTGGGGGCGATCTACAATGAGCAGTTCTTC,CASSQDLGAIYNEQFF
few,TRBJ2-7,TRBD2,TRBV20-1,TGCAGTGCTAGTGAGGGAGGGATCTCCTACGGGCAGTACTTC,CSASEGGISYGQYF
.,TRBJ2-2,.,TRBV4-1,TGCGCCAGCAGTGAGTGGGACACCGGGGAGCTGTTTTTT,CASSEWDTGELFF
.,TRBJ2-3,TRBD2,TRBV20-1,TGCAGTGCGACTAGCGGGGTCCGAGATACGCAGTATTTT,CSATSGVRDTQYF
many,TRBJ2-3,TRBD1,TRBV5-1,TGCGCCAGCGGAGGGACAGGGAGCACAGATACGCAGTATTTT,CASGGTGSTDTQYF
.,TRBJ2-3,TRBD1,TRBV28,TGTGCCAGCAGGAGTCCGGGACAGGGCACAGATACGCAGTATTTT,CASRSPGQGTDTQYF
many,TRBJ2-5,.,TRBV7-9,TGTGCCAGCAGCTTAGTACTAGAGACCCAGTACTTC,CASSLVLETQYF
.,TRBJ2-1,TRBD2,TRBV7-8,TGTGCCAGCAGCTTAGATGTTCTAGCGGACTACAATGAGCAGTTCTTC,CASSLDVLADYNEQFF
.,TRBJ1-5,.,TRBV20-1,TGCAGTGCTAGAGATCCCCGGACGATGGGTCAGCCCCAGCATTTT,CSARDPRTMGQPQHF
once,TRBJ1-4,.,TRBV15,TGTGCCACCAGCAGAGATCGGCAGGGGTTGGGAAAACTGTTTTTT,CATSRDRQGLGKLFF
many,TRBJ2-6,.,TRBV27,TGTGCCAGCAGTTTATTGGGCAGGGCTGGGGCCAACGTCCTGACTTTC,CASSLLGRAGANVLTF
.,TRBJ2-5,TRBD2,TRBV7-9,TGTGCCAGCAGCACGTGGACTAGCGACGGGATCCAAGAGACCCAGTACTTC,CASSTWTSDGIQETQYF
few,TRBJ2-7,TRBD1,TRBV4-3,TGCGCCAGCAGCGAGGACAGGGGCCCTGGCGAGCAGTACTTC,CASSEDRGPGEQYF
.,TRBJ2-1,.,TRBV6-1,TGTGCCAGCAGTGAATCGGGGCAGAATGAGCAGTTCTTC,CASSESGQNEQFF
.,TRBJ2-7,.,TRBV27,TGTACCAGCAGTCTAGCGCCTCGCGACGAGCAGTACTTC,CTSSLAPRDEQYF
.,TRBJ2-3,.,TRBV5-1,TGCGCCAGCAGCCCCGACAGATTATACACAGATACGCAGTATTTT,CASSPDRLYTDTQYF
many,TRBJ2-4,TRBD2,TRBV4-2,TGTGCCAGCAGCCAAGATGACCGGGACTACCTAGCCAAAAACATTCAGTACTTC,CASSQDDRDYLAKNIQYF
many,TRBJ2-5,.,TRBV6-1,TGTGCCAGCACCCTCCCGGGCCAAGAGACCCAGTACTTC,CASTLPGQETQYF
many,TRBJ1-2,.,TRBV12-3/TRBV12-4,TGTGCCAGCAGTCCCTTGGAGGGGGGAGGCGTGCTTGGCTACACCTTC,CASSPLEGGGVLGYTF
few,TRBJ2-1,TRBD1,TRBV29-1,TGCAGCGTTCCTCCCGGGACAGGGTGGGGTGAGCAGTTCTTC,CSVPPGTGWGEQFF
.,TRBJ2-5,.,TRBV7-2,TGTGCCAGCAGCTGGGCTAGCGCGACCCAAGAGACCCAGTACTTC,CASSWASATQETQYF
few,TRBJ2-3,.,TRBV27,TGTGCCAGCAGTTTCTTCGGGAGTGATACGCAGTATTTT,CASSFFGSDTQYF
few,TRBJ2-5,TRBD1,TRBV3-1,TGTGCCAGCAGCCAAGATATAGACAGGGGGTTCCAAGAGACCCAGTACTTC,CASSQDIDRGFQETQYF
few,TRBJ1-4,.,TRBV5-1,TGCGCCAGCAGCTTGGAAGCGGGGTTTGATGAAAAACTGTTTTTT,CASSLEAGFDEKLFF
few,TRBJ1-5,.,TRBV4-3,TGCGCCAGCAGCCAAGATTGGGGGGTACGTAGTCAGCCCCAGCATTTT,CASSQDWGVRSQPQHF
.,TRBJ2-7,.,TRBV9,TGTGCCAGCAGCGTAGGAAGCACTCGGTCCTACAATGAGCAGTACTTC,CASSVGSTRSYNEQYF
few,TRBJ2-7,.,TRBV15,TGTGCCACCAGCAGATTGGGGGCCGGGTGGTCCTACGAGCAGTACTTC,CATSRLGAGWSYEQYF
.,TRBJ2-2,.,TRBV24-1,TGTGCCACCAGTGACCGTAGAATCACAGGGTTCGACACCGGGGAGCTGTTTTTT,CATSDRRITGFDTGELFF
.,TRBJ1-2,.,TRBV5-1,TGCGCCAGCACCGCTGGACTCGGACGCTCGAACTATGGCTACACCTTC,CASTAGLGRSNYGYTF
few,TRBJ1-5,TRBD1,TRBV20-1,TGCAGTGCTATGGCAGGGGGGCGCAATCGGCCCCAGCATTTT,CSAMAGGRNRPQHF
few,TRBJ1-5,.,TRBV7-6,TGTGCCAGCAGCTTAGACGACCGGGGGGGCCAGCCCCAGCATTTT,CASSLDDRGGQPQHF
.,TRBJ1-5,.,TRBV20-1,TGCAGTGCTAGAGAATCATCCGGGTATAGCAATCAGCCCCAGCATTTT,CSARESSGYSNQPQHF
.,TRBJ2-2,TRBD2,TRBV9,TGTGCCAGCAGCGTCGACCCCCAGCGGGGTTACACCGGGGAGCTGTTTTTT,CASSVDPQRGYTGELFF
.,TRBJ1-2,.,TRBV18,TGTGCCAGCTCACCTCAAGATCGATGGAGCTACACCTTC,CASSPQDRWSYTF
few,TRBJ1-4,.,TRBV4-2,TGTGCCAGCAGCCAAGAAGCCGCAACTAATGAAAAACTGTTTTTT,CASSQEAATNEKLFF
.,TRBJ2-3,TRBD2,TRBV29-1,TGCAGCGTTACTAGCGGCACAGATACGCAGTATTTT,CSVTSGTDTQYF
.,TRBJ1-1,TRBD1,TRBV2,TGTGCCAGCAGTGACAGGGGGTTATTGAACACTGAAGCTTTCTTT,CASSDRGLLNTEAFF
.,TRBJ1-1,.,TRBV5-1,TGCGCCACCACCCCGGGACATTTGGGGGGGACTGAAGCTTTCTTT,CATTPGHLGGTEAFF
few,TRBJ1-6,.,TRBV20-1,TGCAGTGCCTCCGGCTGGGAGGGGGTTAATTCACCCCTCCACTTT,CSASGWEGVNSPLHF
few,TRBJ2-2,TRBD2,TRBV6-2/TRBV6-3,TGTGCCAGCAGTTACTCGGGACTAGCGGGACGTTTGAACACCGGGGAGCTGTTTTTT,CASSYSGLAGRLNTGELFF
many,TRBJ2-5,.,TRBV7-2,TGTGCCAGCACCTCAGGGGTCCAAGAGACCCAGTACTTC,CASTSGVQETQYF
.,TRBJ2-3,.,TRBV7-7,TGTGCTAGCAGCTTACAGGCATCCGAGGATACGCAGTATTTT,CASSLQASEDTQYF
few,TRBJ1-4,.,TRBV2,TGTGCCAGCGTTACAGGGACCACCCGCCGGGAAAAACTGTTTTTT,CASVTGTTRREKLFF
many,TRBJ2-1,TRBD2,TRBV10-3,TGTGCCATCAGCGGGGGGGCCGAAAATGAGCAGTTCTTC,CAISGGAENEQFF